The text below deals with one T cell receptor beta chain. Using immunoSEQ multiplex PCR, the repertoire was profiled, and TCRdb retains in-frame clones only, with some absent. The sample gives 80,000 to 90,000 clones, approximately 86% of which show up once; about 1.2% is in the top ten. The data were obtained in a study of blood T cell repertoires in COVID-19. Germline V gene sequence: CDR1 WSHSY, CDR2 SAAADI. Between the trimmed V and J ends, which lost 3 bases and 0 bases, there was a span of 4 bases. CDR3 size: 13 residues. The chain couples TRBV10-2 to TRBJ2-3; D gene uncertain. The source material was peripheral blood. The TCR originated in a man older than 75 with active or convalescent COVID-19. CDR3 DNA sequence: TGCGCCAGCAGTGACAGAAGCACAGATACGCAGTATTTT. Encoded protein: CASSDRSTDTQYF.